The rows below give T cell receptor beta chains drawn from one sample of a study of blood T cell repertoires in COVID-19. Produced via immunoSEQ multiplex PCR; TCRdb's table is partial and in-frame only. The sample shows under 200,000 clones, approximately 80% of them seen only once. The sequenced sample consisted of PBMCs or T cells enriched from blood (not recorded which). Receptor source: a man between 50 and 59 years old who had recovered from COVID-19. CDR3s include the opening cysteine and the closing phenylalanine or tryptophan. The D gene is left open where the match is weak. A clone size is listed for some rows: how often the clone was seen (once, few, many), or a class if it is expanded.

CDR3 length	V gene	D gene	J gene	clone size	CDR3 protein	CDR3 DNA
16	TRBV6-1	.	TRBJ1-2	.	CASSEAAGVANYGYTF	TGTGCCAGCAGTGAAGCTGCAGGCGTGGCTAACTATGGCTACACCTTC
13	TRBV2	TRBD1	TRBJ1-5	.	CAGRQGWDQPQHF	TGTGCCGGCCGACAGGGTTGGGATCAGCCCCAGCATTTT
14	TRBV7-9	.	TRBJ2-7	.	CASNLLNTSYEQYF	TGTGCCAGCAACTTACTTAACACCTCCTACGAGCAGTACTTC
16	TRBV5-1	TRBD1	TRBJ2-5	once	CASSREIQGAGETQYF	TGCGCCAGCAGCCGGGAAATTCAGGGGGCCGGAGAGACCCAGTACTTC
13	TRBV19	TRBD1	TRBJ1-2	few	CASSTTGERGYTF	TGTGCCAGTAGTACGACAGGGGAGAGAGGCTACACCTTC
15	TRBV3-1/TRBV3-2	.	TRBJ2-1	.	CASSQKRVGNNEQFF	TGTGCCAGCAGCCAGAAGAGGGTAGGGAACAATGAGCAGTTCTTC
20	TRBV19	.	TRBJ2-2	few	CASSIGARDYLLLPTGELFF	TGTGCCAGTAGTATTGGCGCCAGGGATTACCTTCTATTACCCACCGGGGAGCTGTTTTTT
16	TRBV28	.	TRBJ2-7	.	CASSSPSGAGSYEQYF	TGTGCCAGCAGTAGCCCGTCGGGAGCAGGGTCCTACGAGCAGTACTTC
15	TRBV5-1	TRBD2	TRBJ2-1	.	CASSSTSGTYNEQFF	TGCGCCAGCAGCTCCACTAGCGGGACCTACAATGAGCAGTTCTTC
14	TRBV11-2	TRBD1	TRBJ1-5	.	CASSLGQGVSPQHF	TGTGCCAGCAGCTTAGGGCAGGGGGTTAGTCCCCAGCATTTT
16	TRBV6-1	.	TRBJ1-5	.	CASSVHEGVRNQPQHF	TGTGCCAGCAGTGTCCACGAGGGGGTAAGGAATCAGCCCCAGCATTTT
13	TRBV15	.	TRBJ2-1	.	CATSRGGGNEQFF	TGTGCCACCAGCAGAGGAGGAGGGAATGAGCAGTTCTTC
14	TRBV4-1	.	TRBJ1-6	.	CASSPGAYNSPLHF	TGCGCCAGCAGCCCCGGGGCCTATAATTCACCCCTCCACTTT
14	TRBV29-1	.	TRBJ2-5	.	CSVGEPPLQETQYF	TGCAGCGTCGGGGAACCTCCCCTCCAAGAGACCCAGTACTTC
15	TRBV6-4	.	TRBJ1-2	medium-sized	CASSDFADWIGGYTF	TGTGCCAGCAGTGATTTTGCAGACTGGATTGGTGGCTACACCTTC
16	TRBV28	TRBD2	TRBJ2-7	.	CASSPTGTSGFYEQYF	TGTGCCAGCAGCCCCACTGGGACTAGCGGGTTCTACGAGCAGTACTTC
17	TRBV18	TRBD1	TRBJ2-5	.	CASSPSTGTALGETQYF	TGTGCCAGCTCACCATCCACCGGGACAGCCTTGGGAGAGACCCAGTACTTC
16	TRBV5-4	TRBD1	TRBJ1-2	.	CASSSQGGRDLYGYTF	TGTGCCAGCAGCTCGCAGGGGGGCAGGGACCTTTATGGCTACACCTTC
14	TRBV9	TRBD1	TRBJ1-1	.	CASSALLGQGEAFF	TGTGCCAGCAGCGCATTGCTGGGACAGGGGGAAGCTTTCTTT
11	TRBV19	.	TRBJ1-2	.	CASSIASGYTF	TGTGCCAGTAGTATAGCTAGCGGCTACACCTTC
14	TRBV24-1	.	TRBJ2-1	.	CATSDYTSTGEQFF	TGTGCCACCAGTGACTATACTAGCACTGGTGAGCAGTTCTTC
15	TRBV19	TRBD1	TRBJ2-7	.	CASSIPGTGYAEQYF	TGTGCCAGTAGTATTCCCGGGACAGGGTACGCCGAGCAGTACTTC
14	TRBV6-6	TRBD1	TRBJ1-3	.	CAIRGQKRENTIYF	TGTGCCATCAGGGGACAGAAAAGGGAAAACACCATATATTTT
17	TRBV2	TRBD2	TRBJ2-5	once	CASSGWTSGGRWETQYF	TGTGCCAGCAGTGGATGGACTAGCGGGGGGCGGTGGGAGACCCAGTACTTC
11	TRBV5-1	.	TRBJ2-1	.	CASSLNNEQFF	TGCGCCAGCAGCCTAAACAATGAGCAGTTCTTC
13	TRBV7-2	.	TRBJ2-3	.	CASSFPVQDTQYF	TGTGCCAGCAGCTTCCCAGTGCAAGATACGCAGTATTTT
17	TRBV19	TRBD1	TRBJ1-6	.	CASSIRGTGSRNSPLHF	TGTGCCAGTAGTATACGAGGGACAGGGAGTCGGAATTCACCCCTCCACTTT
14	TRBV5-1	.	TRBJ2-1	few	CASSLGDINNEQFF	TGCGCCAGCAGCTTAGGGGACATCAACAATGAGCAGTTCTTC
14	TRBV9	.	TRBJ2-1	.	CASSAGSPGNEQFF	TGTGCCAGCAGCGCAGGGTCCCCCGGCAATGAGCAGTTCTTC
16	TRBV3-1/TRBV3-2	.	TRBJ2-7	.	CASSQDWRGPPYEQYF	TGTGCCAGCAGCCAAGATTGGAGGGGCCCTCCCTACGAGCAGTACTTC
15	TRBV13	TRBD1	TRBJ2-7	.	CASSPRGQGGYEQYF	TGTGCCAGCAGCCCTAGGGGACAGGGGGGTTATGAGCAGTACTTC
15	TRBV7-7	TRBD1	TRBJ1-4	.	CASSPGGGTNEKLFF	TGTGCCAGCAGCCCAGGGGGTGGAACTAATGAAAAACTGTTTTTT
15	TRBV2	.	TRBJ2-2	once	CASSDFQGYTGELFF	TGTGCCAGCAGTGACTTTCAGGGTTACACCGGGGAGCTGTTTTTT
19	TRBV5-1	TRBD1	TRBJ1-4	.	CASSFSPWAGTGKNEKLFF	TGCGCCAGCAGCTTCTCACCATGGGCTGGGACAGGGAAGAATGAAAAACTGTTTTTT
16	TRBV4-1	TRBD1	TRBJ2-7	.	CASSQVGTVSSYEQYF	TGCGCCAGCAGCCAAGTGGGGACAGTGAGCTCCTACGAGCAGTACTTC
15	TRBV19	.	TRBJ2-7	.	CASSIGTVQIYEQYF	TGTGCCAGTAGTATAGGGACAGTTCAAATCTACGAGCAGTACTTC
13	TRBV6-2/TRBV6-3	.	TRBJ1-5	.	CASSSDRPWPQHF	TGTGCCAGCAGTTCTGACAGGCCATGGCCCCAGCATTTT
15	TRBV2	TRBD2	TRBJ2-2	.	CASSNKREGGGELFF	TGTGCCAGCAGTAATAAGCGGGAGGGAGGCGGGGAGCTGTTTTTT
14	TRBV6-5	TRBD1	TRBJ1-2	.	CASTKTRDSNGYTF	TGTGCCAGCACTAAAACCCGGGACAGTAATGGCTACACCTTC